Presented here are 24 T cell receptor beta chains from one specimen sequenced in a study of T cell changes during pregnancy in multiple sclerosis. Assay used: immunoSEQ multiplex PCR; TCRdb lists only in-frame clones, some missing. The table has 30,000 to 50,000 clones, approximately 94% seen once. The input for sequencing was CD4+ T cells from peripheral blood mononuclear cells, taken after pregnancy. The receptors shown here come from a female donor with multiple sclerosis, enrolled in a pregnancy study.

CDR3 sequence: CASSNGTGGWNEQFF. DNA for the CDR3: TGTGCCAGTAGTAACGGGACAGGGGGATGGAATGAGCAGTTCTTC. The genes are TRBV19 and TRBJ2-1; 11 nucleotides line up with TRBD1. The trim removed 4 bases at V and 7 bases at J, leaving 6 bases unmatched. The CDR3 loop spans 15 amino acids. Germline CDR1 and CDR2: LNHDA and SQIVND (reference sequence). The complete variable domain, with remaining parts taken from reference TRBV19 and TRBJ2-1, reads DGGITQSPKYLFRKEGQNVTLSCEQNLNHDAMYWYRQDPGQGLRLIYYSQIVNDFQKGDIAEGYSVSREKKESFPLTVTSAQKNPTAFYLCASSNGTGGWNEQFFGPGTRLTVL.

The V call is TRBV18, the J call TRBJ1-3; weak D call: TRBD1 (6 bases). In germline, CDR1 is KGHSH, CDR2 LQKENI. The CDR3 spans 16 residues. V lost 0 bases to trimming and J lost 0 bases, with 9 bases between them. CDR3 loop: CASSPPGASSGNTIYF. DNA of the CDR3: TGTGCCAGCTCACCACCGGGGGCCAGCTCTGGAAACACCATATATTTT.

As regards this clone: At one boundary the junction diverges from the germline segment, which might be a read error. The chain combines TRBV6-1 with TRBJ1-5; 9 nucleotides line up with TRBD1. This CDR3 comprises 14 residues. The germline V gene has CDR1 MNHNS and CDR2 SASEGT. The CDR3 loop reads CASREDRGIQPQHF. The CDR3 nucleotides read TGTGCCAGCAGGGAAGACAGGGGGATTCAGCCCCAGCATTTT.

The rearrangement uses TRBV6-1 and TRBJ2-7; 9 bases match TRBD2. This CDR3 is built from 16 residues. Trimming at V came to 2 bases and at J to 5 bases, leaving 10 bases not matched to a gene. CDR1 is MNHNS and CDR2 is SASEGT in the germline V gene. The CDR3 bases are TGTGCCAGCAGTGAAAGGGGGTCGACTAGCGGTCACGAGCAGTACTTC. Translated, it gives CASSERGSTSGHEQYF.

This chain joins TRBV7-2 and TRBJ1-4; D not certain. This CDR3 has 15 amino acids. Trimming left V 4 bases short and J 8 bases short, with 17 bases between. Germline CDR1 SGHTA, CDR2 FQGNSA. The CDR3 region has the DNA TGTGCCAGCAGCTCCACCGACAATTGGTTCGAAAAACTGTTTTTT. This translates into CASSSTDNWFEKLFF.

The CDR3: CASSSRGLNTEAFF. The CDR3 nucleotides read TGTGCCAGCTCATCCAGGGGGCTGAACACTGAAGCTTTCTTT. The chain links TRBV18 to TRBJ1-1; 8 nucleotides line up with TRBD1. The CDR3 has 14 residues. Losses at the gene ends were 5 bases for V and 0 bases for J; bases not matched to a gene: 2. Looked up from germline, CDR1 is KGHSH and CDR2 is LQKENI.

The genes are TRBV4-2 and TRBJ2-7; TRBD2 agrees at 9 bases. CDR1 and CDR2 (germline): LGHNA, YNFKEQ. The CDR3 totals 15 residues. Trimming took 0 bases from V and 7 from J; bases not matched to a gene: 7. The CDR3 protein is CASSQDELAGAEQYF. In DNA, the CDR3 is TGTGCCAGCAGCCAAGATGAATTAGCGGGGGCAGAGCAGTACTTC.

This chain joins TRBV10-1 and TRBJ2-5; D perhaps matches TRBD1 (6 bases). Germline CDR1 and CDR2: WNHNN and SYGVQD (reference sequence). V dropped 6 bases and J dropped 5 bases, with 13 bases sitting between them. The CDR3 extends over 13 amino acids. The CDR3 nucleotides read TGCGCCAGCAGCCCAAAGGGGGTGGAGACCCAGTACTTC. It is translated as CASSPKGVETQYF.

The chain is built from TRBV6-6 and TRBJ2-1; 7 bases match TRBD1. Trimming cost V 7 bases and J 8 bases; bases outside gene matches: 8. The CDR3 has 13 residues. Germline V gives CDR1 MNHNY, CDR2 SVGAGI (reference sequence). CDR3 residues: CASNRQGPDEQFF. CDR3 DNA sequence: TGTGCCAGCAATAGACAGGGCCCCGATGAGCAGTTCTTC.

V and J are TRBV18 and TRBJ1-2, with a possible D match to TRBD1 (6 bases). The germline V and J ends were trimmed by 2 bases and 0 bases, with 10 bases remaining between them. The CDR3 runs to 15 residues. CDR1 KGHSH and CDR2 LQKENI come from the germline V gene. This CDR3 is CASSPIEGANYGYTF. In DNA, the CDR3 is TGTGCCAGCTCACCAATCGAGGGGGCTAACTATGGCTACACCTTC. Drawing the rest from reference TRBV18 and TRBJ1-2, the complete variable domain is NAGVMQNPRHLVRRRGQEARLRCSPMKGHSHVYWYRQLPEEGLKFMVYLQKENIIDESGMPKERFSAEFPKEGPSILRIQQVVRGDSAAYFCASSPIEGANYGYTFGSGTRLTVV.

The genes are TRBV18 and TRBJ1-2, with a possible D match to TRBD1 (5 bases). Deletions cut 2 bases from V and 4 bases from J, with 8 bases between. CDR1 KGHSH and CDR2 LQKENI come from the germline V gene. CDR3 size: 13 residues. DNA for the CDR3: TGTGCCAGCTCACCAAAGCAGGGCTATGGCTACACCTTC. Encoded protein: CASSPKQGYGYTF.

V gene TRBV5-6 combines with J gene TRBJ1-1, with 7 bases aligning to TRBD1. J gave up 3 bases and V 4 bases, and 12 bases lay outside the gene matches. The CDR3 is 16 residues long. Germline loops: CDR1 SGHDT, CDR2 YYEEEE. CDR3 in DNA: TGTGCCAGCAGCCCCTCGGCGACAGGGCGGGACACTGAAGCTTTCTTT. Its translation is CASSPSATGRDTEAFF.

The sample holds one count of this clone. This rearrangement joins TRBV9 to TRBJ2-7; 9 nucleotides agree with TRBD2. V was pared by 6 bases and J by 4 bases, with 11 bases of the junction left unmatched. The CDR3 has 15 residues. The V gene's germline CDR1 is SGDLS and CDR2 YYNGEE. The CDR3 region is CASIPFGLAMYEQYF. For the CDR3, the DNA is TGTGCCAGCATCCCGTTCGGACTAGCGATGTACGAGCAGTACTTC.

This rearrangement joins TRBV7-3 to TRBJ2-2; possibly TRBD2 for D (6 bases). Trimming stripped 5 bases from V and 6 bases from J, with 16 bases between. CDR3 length: 15 residues. Germline V CDR1 and CDR2: SGHTA, FQGTGA. The CDR3 loop reads CASSNAAGSSGELFF. The CDR3 DNA reads TGTGCCAGCAGCAACGCGGCGGGGTCCTCCGGGGAGCTGTTTTTT.

V usage is TRBV5-6 and J usage is TRBJ2-1; D may be TRBD1 (5 bases). The V end lost 1 base, the J end lost 6 bases, and 8 bases lay between the germline ends. This CDR3 has 13 residues. Looked up from germline, CDR1 is SGHDT and CDR2 is YYEEEE. CDR3 bases: TGTGCCAGCAGCTTGCAGGGTGGCAATGAGCAGTTCTTC. This gives the protein CASSLQGGNEQFF.

The chain is built from TRBV5-6 and TRBJ2-2; 8 positions match TRBD2. J was trimmed by 4 bases and V by 2 bases; bases with no gene match: 4. The CDR3 has 15 amino acids. Germline lookup yields CDR1 SGHDT and CDR2 YYEEEE. CDR3 sequence: CASSFSGEITGELFF. The CDR3 DNA reads TGTGCCAGCAGCTTTAGCGGGGAGATCACCGGGGAGCTGTTTTTT.

This chain links TRBV9 with TRBJ2-7, with 9 bases matching TRBD2. With V trimmed by 2 bases and J by 7 bases, 10 bases remained unmatched. The length of the CDR3 is 15 residues. Germline CDR1 and CDR2: SGDLS and YYNGEE. For the CDR3, the DNA is TGTGCCAGCAGCGTGGCCAGCGGGGGGCCGGGGGAGCAGTACTTC. Translating gives CASSVASGGPGEQYF.

This clone occurred once. This sequence joins TRBV29-1 and TRBJ2-5; D unclear. The CDR3 runs 12 residues. Germline assignment: CDR1 SQVTM and CDR2 ANQGSEA. V was shortened by 4 bases and J by 2 bases, with 8 bases between the two germline ends. The CDR3 nucleotides are TGCAGCGTTGGGCGGCTACAAGAGACCCAGTACTTC. Translating it yields CSVGRLQETQYF.

The chain links TRBV5-1 to TRBJ1-4, with 8 nucleotides matching TRBD1. Germline V gene lookup returns CDR1 SGHRS and CDR2 YFSETQ. The CDR3 loop spans 17 amino acids. The trim removed 4 bases at V and 0 bases at J, leaving 8 bases unmatched. The CDR3 loop is CASSPDRGTATNEKLFF. CDR3 in DNA: TGCGCCAGCAGCCCCGACAGGGGAACCGCAACTAATGAAAAACTGTTTTTT.

The chain is built from TRBV29-1 and TRBJ1-2, with D possibly TRBD1 on 5 matching bases. This CDR3 comprises 12 residues. Germline V gives CDR1 SQVTM, CDR2 ANQGSEA. Trimming took off 4 bases at V and 6 bases at J, with 12 bases between the two ends. As DNA, the CDR3 is TGCAGCGTTGGCCAGGGAACTGATGGCTACACCTTC. Residues: CSVGQGTDGYTF.

V gene TRBV18 combines with J gene TRBJ2-2; 7 nucleotides match TRBD2. Trimming at V came to 3 bases and at J to 6 bases, leaving 10 bases not matched to a gene. The CDR3 has 16 amino acids. Per the germline V gene, CDR1 is KGHSH and CDR2 is LQKENI. CDR3 loop: CASSPPHSGGSGELFF. CDR3 bases: TGTGCCAGCTCACCCCCTCATTCCGGGGGGTCCGGGGAGCTGTTTTTT. Together with reference TRBV18 and TRBJ2-2, the CDR3 gives the full variable domain: NAGVMQNPRHLVRRRGQEARLRCSPMKGHSHVYWYRQLPEEGLKFMVYLQKENIIDESGMPKERFSAEFPKEGPSILRIQQVVRGDSAAYFCASSPPHSGGSGELFFGEGSRLTVL.

The chain is built from TRBV6-5 and TRBJ1-6, with unresolved D. The V gene's germline CDR1 is MNHEY and CDR2 SVGAGI. Trimming shortened V by 5 bases and J by 5 bases, and 10 bases separated the two germline ends. This CDR3 contains 14 residues. The CDR3 loop reads CASSGGSNNSPLHF. CDR3 DNA: TGTGCCAGCAGTGGCGGGTCGAATAATTCACCCCTCCACTTT.

The chain is built from TRBV4-1 and TRBJ2-5; D may be TRBD2 (5 bases). This CDR3 contains 15 residues. The germline V and J ends were trimmed by 0 bases and 10 bases, with 18 bases remaining between them. The germline CDR1 and CDR2 sequences are MGHRA and YSYEKL. CDR3 in amino acids: CASSQDQRERSLQYF. The DNA for the CDR3 is TGCGCCAGCAGCCAAGACCAACGGGAAAGAAGCCTCCAGTACTTC.

V and J are TRBV4-2 and TRBJ2-3; tentative D call: TRBD2 (8 bases). The CDR3 covers 18 residues. V was clipped by 4 bases and J by 4 bases, with 24 bases between them. Germline-derived CDR1 and CDR2 are LGHNA and YNFKEQ. CDR3 loop: CASSLLPGQAGGSDTQYF. The CDR3, as DNA: TGTGCCAGCAGCCTCCTCCCTGGACAGGCGGGGGGCTCAGATACGCAGTATTTT.